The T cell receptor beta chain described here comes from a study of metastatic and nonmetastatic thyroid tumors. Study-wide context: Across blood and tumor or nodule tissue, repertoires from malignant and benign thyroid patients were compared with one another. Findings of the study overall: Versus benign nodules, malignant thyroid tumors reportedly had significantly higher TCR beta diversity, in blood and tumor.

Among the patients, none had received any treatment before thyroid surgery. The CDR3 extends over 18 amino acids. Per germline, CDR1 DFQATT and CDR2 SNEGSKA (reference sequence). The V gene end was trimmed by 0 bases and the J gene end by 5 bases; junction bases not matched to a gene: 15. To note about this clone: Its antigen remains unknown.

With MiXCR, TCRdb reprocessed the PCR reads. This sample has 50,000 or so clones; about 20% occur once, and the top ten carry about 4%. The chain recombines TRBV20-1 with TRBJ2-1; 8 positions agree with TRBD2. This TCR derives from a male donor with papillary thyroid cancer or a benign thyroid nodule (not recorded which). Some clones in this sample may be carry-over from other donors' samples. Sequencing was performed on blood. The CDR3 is CSARDKREILIRDNEQFF. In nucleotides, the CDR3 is TGCAGTGCTAGAGATAAGCGGGAGATACTGATCAGAGACAATGAGCAGTTCTTC.